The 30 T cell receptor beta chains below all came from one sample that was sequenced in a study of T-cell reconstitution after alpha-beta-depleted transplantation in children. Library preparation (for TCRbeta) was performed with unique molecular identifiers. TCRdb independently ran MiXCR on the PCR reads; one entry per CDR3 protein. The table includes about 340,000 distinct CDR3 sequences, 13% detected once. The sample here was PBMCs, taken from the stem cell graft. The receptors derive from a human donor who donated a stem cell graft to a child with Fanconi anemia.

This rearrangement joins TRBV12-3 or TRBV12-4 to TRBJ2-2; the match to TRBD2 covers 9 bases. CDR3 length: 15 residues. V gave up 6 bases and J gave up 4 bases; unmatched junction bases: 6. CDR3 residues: CASSLAGTVTGELFF. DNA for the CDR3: TGTGCCAGCAGCCTAGCGGGGACCGTCACCGGGGAGCTGTTTTTT.

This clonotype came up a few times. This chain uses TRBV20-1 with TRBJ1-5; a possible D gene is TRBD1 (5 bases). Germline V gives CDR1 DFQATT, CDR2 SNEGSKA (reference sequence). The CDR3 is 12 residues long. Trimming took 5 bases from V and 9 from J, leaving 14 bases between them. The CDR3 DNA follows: TGCAGTGCTGCAACCGGGGGACGGCCCCAGCATTTT. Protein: CSAATGGRPQHF.

The DNA for the CDR3 is TGCGCCAGCAGCCCCGGGACAGGGGGGGTGAACACTGAAGCTTTCTTT. Its protein is CASSPGTGGVNTEAFF. The chain recombines TRBV5-1 with TRBJ1-1, with 11 bases aligning to TRBD1. Losses at the gene ends were 4 bases for V and 0 bases for J; bases not matched to a gene: 5. This CDR3 contains 16 residues. CDR1 and CDR2 (germline): SGHRS, YFSETQ.

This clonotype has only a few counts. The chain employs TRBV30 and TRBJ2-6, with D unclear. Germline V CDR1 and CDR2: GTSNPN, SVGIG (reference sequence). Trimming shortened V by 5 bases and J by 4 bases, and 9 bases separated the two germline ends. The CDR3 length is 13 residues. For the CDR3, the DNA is TGTGCCTGGGCCGGGCTGGGGGCCAACGTCCTGACTTTC. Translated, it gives CAWAGLGANVLTF. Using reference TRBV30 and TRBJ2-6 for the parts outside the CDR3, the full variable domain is SQTIHQWPATLVQPVGSPLSLECTVEGTSNPNLYWYRQAAGRGLQLLFYSVGIGQISSEVPQNLSASRPQDRQFILSSKKLLLSDSGFYLCAWAGLGANVLTFGAGSRLTVL.

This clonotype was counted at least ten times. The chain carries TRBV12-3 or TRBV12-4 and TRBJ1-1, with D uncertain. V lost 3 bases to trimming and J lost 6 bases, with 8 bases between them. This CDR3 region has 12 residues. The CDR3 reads CASSFRIAEAFF. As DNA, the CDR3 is TGTGCCAGCAGTTTTAGGATAGCTGAAGCTTTCTTT.

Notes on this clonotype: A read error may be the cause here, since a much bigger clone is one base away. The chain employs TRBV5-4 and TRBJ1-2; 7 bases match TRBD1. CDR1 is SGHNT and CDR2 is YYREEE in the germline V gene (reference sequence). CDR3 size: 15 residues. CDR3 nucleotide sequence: TGTGCCAGGAGCTTGGGGACAGAGGTTAACTATGGCTACACCTTC. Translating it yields CARSLGTEVNYGYTF.

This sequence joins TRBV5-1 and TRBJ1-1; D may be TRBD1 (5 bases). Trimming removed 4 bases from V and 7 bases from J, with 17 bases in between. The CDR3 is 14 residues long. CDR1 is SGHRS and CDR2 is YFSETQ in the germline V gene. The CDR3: CASSPGGLSGEAFF. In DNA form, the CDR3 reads TGCGCCAGCAGCCCCGGGGGGTTATCAGGTGAAGCTTTCTTT. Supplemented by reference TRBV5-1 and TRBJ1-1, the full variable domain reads KAGVTQTPRYLIKTRGQQVTLSCSPISGHRSVSWYQQTPGQGLQFLFEYFSETQRNKGNFPGRFSGRQFSNSRSEMNVSTLELGDSALYLCASSPGGLSGEAFFGQGTRLTVV.

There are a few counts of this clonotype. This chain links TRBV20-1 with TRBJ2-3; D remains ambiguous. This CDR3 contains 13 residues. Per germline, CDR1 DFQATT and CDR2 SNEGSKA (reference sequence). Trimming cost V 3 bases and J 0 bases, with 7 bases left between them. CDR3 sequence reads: CSASPGSTDTQYF. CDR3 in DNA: TGCAGTGCTAGCCCGGGTAGCACAGATACGCAGTATTTT.

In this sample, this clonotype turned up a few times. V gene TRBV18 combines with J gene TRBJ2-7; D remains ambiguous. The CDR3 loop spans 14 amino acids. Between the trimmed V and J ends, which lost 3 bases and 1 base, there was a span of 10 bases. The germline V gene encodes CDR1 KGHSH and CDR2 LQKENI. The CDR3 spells CASSPPTASYEQYF. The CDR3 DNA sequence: TGTGCCAGCTCACCGCCAACAGCTTCCTACGAGCAGTACTTC.

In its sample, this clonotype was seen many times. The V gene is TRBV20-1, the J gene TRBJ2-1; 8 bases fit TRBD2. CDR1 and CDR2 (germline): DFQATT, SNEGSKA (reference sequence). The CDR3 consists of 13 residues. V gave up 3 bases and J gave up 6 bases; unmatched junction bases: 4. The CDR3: CSASRGGGNEQFF. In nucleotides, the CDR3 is TGCAGTGCTAGTCGGGGGGGTGGCAATGAGCAGTTCTTC.

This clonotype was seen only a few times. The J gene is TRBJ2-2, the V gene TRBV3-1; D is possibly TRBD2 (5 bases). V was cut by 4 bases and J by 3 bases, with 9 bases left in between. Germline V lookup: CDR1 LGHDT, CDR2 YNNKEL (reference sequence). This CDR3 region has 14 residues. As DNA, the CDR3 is TGTGCCAGCAGCCCGCGGGCCTACACCGGGGAGCTGTTTTTT. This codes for CASSPRAYTGELFF.

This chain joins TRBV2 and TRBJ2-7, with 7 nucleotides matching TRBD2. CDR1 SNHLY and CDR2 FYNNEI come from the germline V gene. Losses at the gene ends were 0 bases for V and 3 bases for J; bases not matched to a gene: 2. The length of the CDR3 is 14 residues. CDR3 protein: CASSEARDYYEQYF. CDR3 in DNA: TGTGCCAGCAGTGAAGCCAGGGACTACTACGAGCAGTACTTC. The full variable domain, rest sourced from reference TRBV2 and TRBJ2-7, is EPEVTQTPSHQVTQMGQEVILRCVPISNHLYFYWYRQILGQKVEFLVSFYNNEISEKSEIFDDQFSVERPDGSNFTLKIRSTKLEDSAMYFCASSEARDYYEQYFGPGTRLTVT.

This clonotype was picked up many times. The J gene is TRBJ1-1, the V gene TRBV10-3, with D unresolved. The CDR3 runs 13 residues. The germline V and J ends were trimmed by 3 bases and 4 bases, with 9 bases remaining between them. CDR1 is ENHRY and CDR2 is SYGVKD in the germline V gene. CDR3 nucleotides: TGTGCCATCAGTGAATCGGGTTTCACTGAAGCTTTCTTT. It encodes CAISESGFTEAFF.

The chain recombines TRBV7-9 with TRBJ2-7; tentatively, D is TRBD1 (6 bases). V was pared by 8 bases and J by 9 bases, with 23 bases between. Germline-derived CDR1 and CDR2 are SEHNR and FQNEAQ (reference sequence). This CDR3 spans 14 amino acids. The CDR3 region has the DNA TGTGCCAGCGCGTTACAGGGCATCGGCCCGGGGCAGTACGTC. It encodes CASALQGIGPGQYV.

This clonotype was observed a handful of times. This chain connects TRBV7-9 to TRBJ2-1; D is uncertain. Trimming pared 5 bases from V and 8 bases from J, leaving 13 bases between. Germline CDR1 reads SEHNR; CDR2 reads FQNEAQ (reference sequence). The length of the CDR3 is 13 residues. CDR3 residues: CASSPPAPDEQFF. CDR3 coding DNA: TGTGCCAGCAGCCCCCCTGCCCCGGATGAGCAGTTCTTC.

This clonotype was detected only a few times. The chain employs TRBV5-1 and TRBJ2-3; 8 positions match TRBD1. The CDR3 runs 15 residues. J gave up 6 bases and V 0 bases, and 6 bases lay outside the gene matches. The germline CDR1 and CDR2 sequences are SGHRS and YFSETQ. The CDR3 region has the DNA TGCGCCAGCAGCTTGGTCCCGGGACAGGTCGATACGCAGTATTTT. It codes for CASSLVPGQVDTQYF.

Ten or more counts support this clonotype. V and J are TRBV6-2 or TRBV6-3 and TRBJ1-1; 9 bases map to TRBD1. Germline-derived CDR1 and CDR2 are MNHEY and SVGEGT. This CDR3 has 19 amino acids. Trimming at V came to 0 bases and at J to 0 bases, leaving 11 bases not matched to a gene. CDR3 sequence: CASSYSRPGTGTMNTEAFF. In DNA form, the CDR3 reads TGTGCCAGCAGTTACTCGAGACCAGGGACAGGGACGATGAACACTGAAGCTTTCTTT.

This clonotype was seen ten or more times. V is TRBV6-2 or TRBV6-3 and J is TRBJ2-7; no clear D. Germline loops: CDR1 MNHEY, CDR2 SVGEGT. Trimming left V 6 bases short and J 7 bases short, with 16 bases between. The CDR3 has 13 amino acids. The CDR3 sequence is CASRHGPLREQYV. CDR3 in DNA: TGTGCCAGCAGACACGGGCCCCTGAGGGAGCAGTACGTC.

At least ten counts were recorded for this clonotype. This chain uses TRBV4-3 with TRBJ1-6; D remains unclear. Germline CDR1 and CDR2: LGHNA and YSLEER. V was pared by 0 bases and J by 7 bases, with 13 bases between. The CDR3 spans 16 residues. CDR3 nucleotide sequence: TGCGCCAGCAGCCAAGATTTCAACAGCGAGAATTCACCCCTCCACTTT. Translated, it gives CASSQDFNSENSPLHF.

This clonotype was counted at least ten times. CDR3 region: CASSFSGPGLAGYNEQFF. CDR3 in DNA: TGTGCCAGCAGCTTCTCGGGTCCGGGACTAGCGGGGTACAATGAGCAGTTCTTC. The chain couples TRBV7-2 to TRBJ2-1, with 13 bases that match TRBD2. V shed 3 bases, J shed 4 bases, and the junction held 9 bases outside the gene matches. CDR1 is SGHTA, CDR2 FQGNSA, per germline. The CDR3 sequence is 18 residues long.

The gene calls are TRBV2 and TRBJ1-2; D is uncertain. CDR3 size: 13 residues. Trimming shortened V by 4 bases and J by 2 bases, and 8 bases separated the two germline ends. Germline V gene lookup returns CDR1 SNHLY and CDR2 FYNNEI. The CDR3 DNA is TGTGCCAGCAGTGGGGAAATCAACTATGGCTACACCTTC. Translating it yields CASSGEINYGYTF.

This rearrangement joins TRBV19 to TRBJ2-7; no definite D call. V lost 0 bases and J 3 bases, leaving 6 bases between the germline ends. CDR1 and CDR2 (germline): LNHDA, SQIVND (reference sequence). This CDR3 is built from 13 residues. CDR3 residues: CASSIEVGYEQYF. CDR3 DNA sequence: TGTGCCAGTAGTATAGAGGTCGGCTACGAGCAGTACTTC.

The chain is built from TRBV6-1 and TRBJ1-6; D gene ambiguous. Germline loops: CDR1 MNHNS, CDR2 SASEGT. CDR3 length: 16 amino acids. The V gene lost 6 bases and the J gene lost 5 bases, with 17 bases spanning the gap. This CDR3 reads CASSLGKTANNSPLHF. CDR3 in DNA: TGTGCCAGCAGCCTGGGGAAAACGGCTAATAATTCACCCCTCCACTTT.

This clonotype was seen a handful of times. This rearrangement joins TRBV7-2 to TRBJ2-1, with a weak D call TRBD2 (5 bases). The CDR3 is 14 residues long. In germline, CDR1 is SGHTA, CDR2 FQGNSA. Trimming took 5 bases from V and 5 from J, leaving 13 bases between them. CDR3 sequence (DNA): TGTGCCAGCAGCCCCGGGCTAGCCGACAATGAGCAGTTCTTC. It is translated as CASSPGLADNEQFF. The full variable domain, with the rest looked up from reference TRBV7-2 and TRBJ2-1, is GAGVSQSPSNKVTEKGKDVELRCDPISGHTALYWYRQSLGQGLEFLIYFQGNSAPDKSGLPSDRFSAERTGGSVSTLTIQRTQQEDSAVYLCASSPGLADNEQFFGPGTRLTVL.

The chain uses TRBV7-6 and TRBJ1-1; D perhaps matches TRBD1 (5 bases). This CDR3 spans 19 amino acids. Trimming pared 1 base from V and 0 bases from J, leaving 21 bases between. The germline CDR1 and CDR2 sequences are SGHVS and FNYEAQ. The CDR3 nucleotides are TGTGCCAGCAGCTTAGGTCTCGTAGGGTCTAGGGGTTTGAACACTGAAGCTTTCTTT. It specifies CASSLGLVGSRGLNTEAFF.

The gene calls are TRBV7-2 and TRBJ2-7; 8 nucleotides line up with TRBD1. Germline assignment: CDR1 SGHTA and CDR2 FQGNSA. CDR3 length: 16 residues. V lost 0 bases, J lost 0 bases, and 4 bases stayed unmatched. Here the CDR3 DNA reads TGTGCCAGCAGCTTAGCAACAGGGGGAGGCTCCTACGAGCAGTACTTC. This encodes CASSLATGGGSYEQYF.

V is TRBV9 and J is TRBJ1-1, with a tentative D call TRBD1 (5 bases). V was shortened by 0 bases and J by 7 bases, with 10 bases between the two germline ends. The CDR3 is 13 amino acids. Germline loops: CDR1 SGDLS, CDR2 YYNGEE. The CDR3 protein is CASSVGGVDEAFF. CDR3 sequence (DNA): TGTGCCAGCAGCGTAGGGGGGGTAGATGAAGCTTTCTTT.

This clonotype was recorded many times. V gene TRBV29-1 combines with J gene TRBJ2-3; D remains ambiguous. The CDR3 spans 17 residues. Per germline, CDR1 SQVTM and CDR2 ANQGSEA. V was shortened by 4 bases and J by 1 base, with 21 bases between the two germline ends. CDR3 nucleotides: TGCAGCGTTGTTTTTTCCGGCGTGGATTCCGGCACAGATACGCAGTATTTT. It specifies CSVVFSGVDSGTDTQYF.

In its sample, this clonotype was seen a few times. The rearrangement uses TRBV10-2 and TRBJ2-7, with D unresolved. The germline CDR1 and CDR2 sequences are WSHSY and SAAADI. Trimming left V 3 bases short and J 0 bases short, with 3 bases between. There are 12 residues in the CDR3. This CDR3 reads CASSDNSYEQYV. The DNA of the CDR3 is TGCGCCAGCAGTGACAACTCCTACGAGCAGTACGTC.

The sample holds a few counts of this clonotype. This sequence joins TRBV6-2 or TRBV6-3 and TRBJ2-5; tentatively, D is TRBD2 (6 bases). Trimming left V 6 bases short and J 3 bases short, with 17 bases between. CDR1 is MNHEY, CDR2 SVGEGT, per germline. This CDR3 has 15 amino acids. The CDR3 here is CASSTPGLPKETQYF. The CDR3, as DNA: TGTGCCAGCAGCACTCCGGGACTCCCGAAAGAGACCCAGTACTTC.